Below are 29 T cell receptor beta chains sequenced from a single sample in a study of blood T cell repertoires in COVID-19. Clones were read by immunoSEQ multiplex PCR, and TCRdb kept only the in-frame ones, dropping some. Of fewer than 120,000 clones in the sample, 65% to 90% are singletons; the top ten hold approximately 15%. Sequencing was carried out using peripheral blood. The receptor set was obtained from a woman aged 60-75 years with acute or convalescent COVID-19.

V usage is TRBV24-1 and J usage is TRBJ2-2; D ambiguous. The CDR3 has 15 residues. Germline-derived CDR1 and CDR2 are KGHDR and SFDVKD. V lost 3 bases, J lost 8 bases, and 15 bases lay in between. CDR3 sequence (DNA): TGTGCCACCAGTGATCCCGCGCTAAAACTTGGGGAGCTGTTTTTT. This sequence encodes CATSDPALKLGELFF.

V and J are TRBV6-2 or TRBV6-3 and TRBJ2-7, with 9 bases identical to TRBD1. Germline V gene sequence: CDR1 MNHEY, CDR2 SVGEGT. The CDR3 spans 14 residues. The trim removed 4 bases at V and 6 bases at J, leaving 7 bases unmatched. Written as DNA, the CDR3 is TGTGCCAGCAGTTTCCGGGACAGGGTTCTCGAGCAGTACTTC. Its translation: CASSFRDRVLEQYF.

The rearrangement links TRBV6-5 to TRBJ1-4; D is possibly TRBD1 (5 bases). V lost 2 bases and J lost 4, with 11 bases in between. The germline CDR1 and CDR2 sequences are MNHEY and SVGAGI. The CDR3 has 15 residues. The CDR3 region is CASSYGGLINEKLFF. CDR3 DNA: TGTGCCAGCAGTTACGGGGGACTGATTAATGAAAAACTGTTTTTT.

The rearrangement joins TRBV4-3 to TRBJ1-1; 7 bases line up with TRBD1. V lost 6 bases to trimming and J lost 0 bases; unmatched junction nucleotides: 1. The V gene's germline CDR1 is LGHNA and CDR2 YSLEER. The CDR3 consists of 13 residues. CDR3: CASRGGMNTEAFF. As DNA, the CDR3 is TGCGCCAGCAGAGGGGGCATGAACACTGAAGCTTTCTTT.

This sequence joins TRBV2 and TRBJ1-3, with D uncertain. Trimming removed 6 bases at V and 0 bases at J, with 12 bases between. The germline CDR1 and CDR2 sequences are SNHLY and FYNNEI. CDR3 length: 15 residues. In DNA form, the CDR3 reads TGTGCCAGCAGCCCCGAGGCTCTCTCTGGAAACACCATATATTTT. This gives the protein CASSPEALSGNTIYF.

The CDR3 DNA follows: TGTGCCAGCAGCCACCGGGCCAAAAACATTCAGTACTTC. It is translated as CASSHRAKNIQYF. This sequence joins TRBV28 and TRBJ2-4; D gene ambiguous. V gave up 6 bases and J gave up 1 base, with 7 bases separating them. Per the germline V gene, CDR1 is MDHEN and CDR2 is SYDVKM. This CDR3 is built from 13 residues.

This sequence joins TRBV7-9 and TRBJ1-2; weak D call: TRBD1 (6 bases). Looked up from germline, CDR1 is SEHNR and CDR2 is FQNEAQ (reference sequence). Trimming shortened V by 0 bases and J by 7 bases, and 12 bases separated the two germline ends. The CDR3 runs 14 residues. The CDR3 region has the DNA TGTGCCAGCAGCTTAGCGCTACAGGGAGCTGGCTACACCTTC. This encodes CASSLALQGAGYTF.

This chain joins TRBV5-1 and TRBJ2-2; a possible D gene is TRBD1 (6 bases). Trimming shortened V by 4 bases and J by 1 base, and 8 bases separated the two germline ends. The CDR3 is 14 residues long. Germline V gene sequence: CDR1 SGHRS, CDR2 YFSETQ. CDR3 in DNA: TGCGCCAGCAGCGGACAGATGAACACCGGGGAGCTGTTTTTT. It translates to CASSGQMNTGELFF.

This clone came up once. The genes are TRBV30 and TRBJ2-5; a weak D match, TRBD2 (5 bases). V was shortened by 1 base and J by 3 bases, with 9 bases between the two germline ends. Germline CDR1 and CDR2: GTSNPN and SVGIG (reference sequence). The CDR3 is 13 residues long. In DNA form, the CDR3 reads TGTGCCTGGAGTGACTTCGGGGAAGAGACCCAGTACTTC. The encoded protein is CAWSDFGEETQYF.

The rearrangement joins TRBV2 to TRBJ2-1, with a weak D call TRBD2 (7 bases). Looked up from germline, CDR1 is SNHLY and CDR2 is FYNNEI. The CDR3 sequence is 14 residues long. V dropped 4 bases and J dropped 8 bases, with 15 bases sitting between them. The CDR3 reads CASSAGGGTDEQFF. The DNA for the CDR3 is TGTGCCAGCAGTGCGGGCGGGGGCACGGATGAGCAGTTCTTC.

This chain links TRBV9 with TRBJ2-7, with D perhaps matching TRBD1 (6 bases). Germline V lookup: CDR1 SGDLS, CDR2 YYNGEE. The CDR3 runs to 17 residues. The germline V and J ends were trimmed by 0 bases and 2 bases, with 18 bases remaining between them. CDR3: CASSVGGTRAGTYEQYF. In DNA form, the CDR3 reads TGTGCCAGCAGCGTAGGGGGGACACGGGCAGGGACCTACGAGCAGTACTTC.

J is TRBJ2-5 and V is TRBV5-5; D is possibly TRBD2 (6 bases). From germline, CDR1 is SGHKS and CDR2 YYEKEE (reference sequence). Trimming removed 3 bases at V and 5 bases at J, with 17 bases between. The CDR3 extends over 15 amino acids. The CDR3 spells CASSWALGGGETQYF. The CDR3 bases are TGTGCCAGCAGCTGGGCCTTGGGGGGAGGTGAGACCCAGTACTTC.

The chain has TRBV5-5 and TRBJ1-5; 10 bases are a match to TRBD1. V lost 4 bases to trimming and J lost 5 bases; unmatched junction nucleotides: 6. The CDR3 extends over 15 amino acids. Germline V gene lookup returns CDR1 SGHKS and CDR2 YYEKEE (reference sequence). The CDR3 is CASSPGQGPYQPQHF. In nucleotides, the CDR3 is TGTGCCAGCAGCCCGGGACAGGGGCCTTATCAGCCCCAGCATTTT.

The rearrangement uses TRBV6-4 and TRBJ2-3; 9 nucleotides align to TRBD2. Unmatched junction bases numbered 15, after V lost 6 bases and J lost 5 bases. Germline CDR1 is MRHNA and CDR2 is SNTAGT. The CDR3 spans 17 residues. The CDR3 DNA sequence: TGTGCCAGCAGCCCCGGCGGAGGCGGGGGGGCGGTAGATACGCAGTATTTT. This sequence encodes CASSPGGGGGAVDTQYF.

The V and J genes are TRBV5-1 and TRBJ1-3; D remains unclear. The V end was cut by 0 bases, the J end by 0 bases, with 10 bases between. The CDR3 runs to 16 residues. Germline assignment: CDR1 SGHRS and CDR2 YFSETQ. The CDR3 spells CASSLEATNSGNTIYF. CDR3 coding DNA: TGCGCCAGCAGCTTGGAAGCGACCAACTCTGGAAACACCATATATTTT.

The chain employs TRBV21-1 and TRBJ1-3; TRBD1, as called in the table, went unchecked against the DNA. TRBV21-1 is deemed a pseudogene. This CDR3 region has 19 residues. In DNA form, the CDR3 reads TGTGCCAGCATAAACCCCGACAGAGGCCTTATTCTCTCTGGAAACACCATATATTTT. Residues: CASINPDRGLILSGNTIYF.

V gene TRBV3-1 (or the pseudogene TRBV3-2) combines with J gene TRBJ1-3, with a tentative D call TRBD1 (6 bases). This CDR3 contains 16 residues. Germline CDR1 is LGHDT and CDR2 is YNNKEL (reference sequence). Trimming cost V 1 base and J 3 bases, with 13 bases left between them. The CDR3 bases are TGTGCCAGCAGCCAAGCGGGGGGCGAGATTGGAAACACCATATATTTT. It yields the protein CASSQAGGEIGNTIYF.

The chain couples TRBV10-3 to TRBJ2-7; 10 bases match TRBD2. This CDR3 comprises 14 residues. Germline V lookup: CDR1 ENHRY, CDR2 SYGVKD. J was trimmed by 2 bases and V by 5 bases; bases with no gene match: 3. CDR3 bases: TGTGCCATCAGTCGACTAGCGGGTACCTACGAGCAGTACTTC. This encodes CAISRLAGTYEQYF.

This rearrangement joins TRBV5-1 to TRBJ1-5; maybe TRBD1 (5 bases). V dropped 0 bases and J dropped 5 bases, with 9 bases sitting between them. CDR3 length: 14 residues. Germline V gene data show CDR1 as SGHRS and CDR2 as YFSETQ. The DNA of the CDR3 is TGCGCCAGCAGCTTGGGGGGGGACGATCAGCCCCAGCATTTT. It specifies CASSLGGDDQPQHF.

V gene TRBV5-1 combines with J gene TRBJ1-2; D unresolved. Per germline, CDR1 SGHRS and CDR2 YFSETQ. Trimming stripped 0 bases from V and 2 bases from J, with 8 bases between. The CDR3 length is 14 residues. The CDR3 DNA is TGCGCCAGCAGCTTGGACGCCGAGAACTATGGCTACACCTTC. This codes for CASSLDAENYGYTF.

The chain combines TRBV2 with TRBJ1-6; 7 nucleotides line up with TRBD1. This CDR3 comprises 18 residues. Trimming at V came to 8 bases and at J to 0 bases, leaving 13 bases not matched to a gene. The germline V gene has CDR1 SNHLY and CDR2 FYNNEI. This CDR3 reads CASRTPGQAGSYNSPLHF. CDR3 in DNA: TGTGCCAGCCGGACGCCAGGACAGGCTGGCTCCTATAATTCACCCCTCCACTTT.

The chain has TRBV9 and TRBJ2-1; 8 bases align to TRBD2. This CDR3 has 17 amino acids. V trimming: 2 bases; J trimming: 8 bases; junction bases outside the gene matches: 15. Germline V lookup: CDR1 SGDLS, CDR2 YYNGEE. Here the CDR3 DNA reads TGTGCCAGCAGCGTTTCTCCGCCGGCGGGGGGTGGGGATGAGCAGTTCTTC. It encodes CASSVSPPAGGGDEQFF.

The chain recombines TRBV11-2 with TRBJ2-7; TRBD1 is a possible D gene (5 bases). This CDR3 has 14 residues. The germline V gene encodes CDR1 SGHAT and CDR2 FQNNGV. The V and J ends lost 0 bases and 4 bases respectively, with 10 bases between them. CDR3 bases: TGTGCCAGCAGCTTAGAGCCAGGGCGATACGAGCAGTACTTC. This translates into CASSLEPGRYEQYF.

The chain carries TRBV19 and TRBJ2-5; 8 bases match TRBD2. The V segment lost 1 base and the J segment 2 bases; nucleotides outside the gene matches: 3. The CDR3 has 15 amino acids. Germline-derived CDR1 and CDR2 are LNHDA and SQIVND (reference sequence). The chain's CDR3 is CASSIGGGFQETQYF. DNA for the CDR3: TGTGCCAGTAGTATAGGCGGGGGGTTTCAAGAGACCCAGTACTTC.

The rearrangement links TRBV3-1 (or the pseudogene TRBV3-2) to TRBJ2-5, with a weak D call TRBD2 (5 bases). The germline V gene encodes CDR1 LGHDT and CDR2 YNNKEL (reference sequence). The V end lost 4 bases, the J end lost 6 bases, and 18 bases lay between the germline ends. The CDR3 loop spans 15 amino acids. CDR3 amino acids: CASSPPGWEKKTQYF. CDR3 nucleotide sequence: TGTGCCAGCAGCCCACCTGGCTGGGAGAAGAAGACCCAGTACTTC.

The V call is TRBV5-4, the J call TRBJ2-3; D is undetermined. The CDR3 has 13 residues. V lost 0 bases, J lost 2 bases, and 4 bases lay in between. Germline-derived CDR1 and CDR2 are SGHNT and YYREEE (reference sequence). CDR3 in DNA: TGTGCCAGCAGCTTGGAACTCACAGATACGCAGTATTTT. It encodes CASSLELTDTQYF.

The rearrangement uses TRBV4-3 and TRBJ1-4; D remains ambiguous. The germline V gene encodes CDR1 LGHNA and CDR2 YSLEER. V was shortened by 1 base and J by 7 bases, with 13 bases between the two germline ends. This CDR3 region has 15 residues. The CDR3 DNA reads TGCGCCAGCAGCCAAGGTGCACGGGTGGGTGAAAAACTGTTTTTT. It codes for CASSQGARVGEKLFF.

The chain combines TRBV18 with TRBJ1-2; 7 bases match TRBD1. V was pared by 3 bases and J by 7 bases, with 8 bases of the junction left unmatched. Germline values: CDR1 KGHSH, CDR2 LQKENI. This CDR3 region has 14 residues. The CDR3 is CASSPGTEDSGYTF. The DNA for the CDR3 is TGTGCCAGCTCACCCGGGACAGAAGATTCTGGCTACACCTTC.

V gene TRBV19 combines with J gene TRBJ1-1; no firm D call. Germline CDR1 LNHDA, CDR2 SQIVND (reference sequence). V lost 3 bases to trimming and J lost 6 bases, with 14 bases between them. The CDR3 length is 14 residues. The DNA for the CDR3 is TGTGCCAGTAGTATCTCGGGAAAAAGGGCTGAAGCTTTCTTT. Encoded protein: CASSISGKRAEAFF.